This T cell receptor beta chain was recovered during a study of early T cells in non-severe SARS-CoV-2 infection. The overall study: Sequencing was performed on bulk RNA from unsorted whole blood, leaving chains unpaired.

This clonotype occurred many times. Antigen unknown. Study observations and caveats: Private and CD4 specificities were missed by VDJdb matching, which favored anti-spike CD8 responses.

CDR3 length: 16 amino acids. Germline V gene data show CDR1 as ENHRY and CDR2 as SYGVKD. Between the trimmed V and J ends, which lost 6 bases and 0 bases, there was a span of 17 bases. Molecules of cDNA were individually given unique molecular identifiers that were attached to them. TCRdb independently ran MiXCR on the 5' RACE reads; one entry per CDR3 protein. The table lists more than 85,000 distinct CDR3 sequences, around 17% of them singletons, with about 1.3% in the top ten. The clonotype comes from an adult who was a healthcare worker with PCR-confirmed SARS-CoV-2 infection or an uninfected control (not recorded which). The material sequenced was whole blood. V and J are TRBV10-3 and TRBJ1-1; possible D gene TRBD1, 6 bases. CDR3: CAIRRDTYLMNTEAFF. CDR3 DNA: TGTGCCATCAGGCGGGACACCTACCTCATGAACACTGAAGCTTTCTTT.